A selection of T cell receptor beta chains follows, all from one sample in a study of CD8 T cell repertoires and HIV-1 epitope variants. Data came from immunoSEQ multiplex PCR; TCRdb stores just in-frame clones and leaves some out. Of 90,000 or so clones in the sample, almost 75% were seen once. The sequenced material came from uncultured baseline CD8+ T cells from peripheral blood mononuclear cells (PBMCs). The source is a male donor with HIV. The CDR3 runs from the conserved cysteine through the conserved F or W. The D gene is left open where the match is weak. Clone size is given for some rows only: seen once, a few or many times, or a class if the clone is expanded.

size: NA; J: TRBJ2-1; V: TRBV27; D: TRBD1; DNA: TGTGCCAGCAGCCCGACAGGGGTTTACAATGAGCAGTTCTTC; CDR3: CASSPTGVYNEQFF
size: NA; J: TRBJ2-1; V: TRBV5-4; D: NA; DNA: TGTGCCAGCAGCTTAGGTTCTAGCCGATCCTACAATGAGCAGTTCTTC; CDR3: CASSLGSSRSYNEQFF
size: NA; J: TRBJ2-2; V: TRBV7-9; D: TRBD2; DNA: TGTGCCAGCAGCACTACTAGCGGGGACACCGGGGAGCTGTTTTTT; CDR3: CASSTTSGDTGELFF
size: few; J: TRBJ1-1; V: TRBV29-1; D: TRBD1; DNA: TGCAGCGTTGACAGGGGGGCGATGAACACTGAAGCTTTCTTT; CDR3: CSVDRGAMNTEAFF
size: few; J: TRBJ1-4; V: TRBV15; D: NA; DNA: TGTGCCACCAGCAGAGATCGCAGCTTGAATGAAAAACTGTTTTTT; CDR3: CATSRDRSLNEKLFF
size: NA; J: TRBJ2-3; V: TRBV5-6; D: NA; DNA: TGTGCCAGCAGCCCCCCGACGGACACAGATACGCAGTATTTT; CDR3: CASSPPTDTDTQYF
size: few; J: TRBJ2-7; V: TRBV7-6; D: NA; DNA: TGTGCCAGCAGCATCAGGTCAGGGGTCTCCTACGAGCAGTACTTC; CDR3: CASSIRSGVSYEQYF
size: few; J: TRBJ2-7; V: TRBV5-6; D: NA; DNA: TGTGCCAGCAAAGGGATCTCCTACGAGCAGTACTTC; CDR3: CASKGISYEQYF
size: NA; J: TRBJ1-2; V: TRBV28; D: NA; DNA: TGTGCCAGCAGTTATAAGCGTTCGGATGGCTACACCTTC; CDR3: CASSYKRSDGYTF
size: NA; J: TRBJ2-5; V: TRBV6-5; D: TRBD1; DNA: TGTGCCAGCAGCGGCGACAGGGGGCGCGGGACCCAGTACTTC; CDR3: CASSGDRGRGTQYF
size: few; J: TRBJ1-2; V: TRBV29-1; D: NA; DNA: TGCAGCGTTTATTTTAGCGATGGCTACACCTTC; CDR3: CSVYFSDGYTF
size: NA; J: TRBJ2-5; V: TRBV9; D: NA; DNA: TGTGCCAGCAGCTTACGCGGACACCCACAAGAGACCCAGTACTTC; CDR3: CASSLRGHPQETQYF
size: NA; J: TRBJ1-4; V: TRBV9; D: NA; DNA: TGTGCCAGCAGCCCCGGGGTTTTTGACCCAGCTAATGAAAAACTGTTTTTT; CDR3: CASSPGVFDPANEKLFF
size: NA; J: TRBJ1-3; V: TRBV30; D: NA; DNA: TGTGCCTGGAGTGGACCCCAGGGTCGGCCTGGAAACACCATATATTTT; CDR3: CAWSGPQGRPGNTIYF
size: NA; J: TRBJ2-6; V: TRBV27; D: NA; DNA: TGTGCCAGCAGTAACGCACCGGGACAAATCTCTGGGGCCAACGTCCTGACTTTC; CDR3: CASSNAPGQISGANVLTF
size: NA; J: TRBJ2-2; V: TRBV4-3; D: NA; DNA: TGCGCCAGCAGCCACGAAACACAGGGATCCACCGGGGAGCTGTTTTTT; CDR3: CASSHETQGSTGELFF
size: NA; J: TRBJ1-3; V: TRBV21-1; D: NA; DNA: TGTGCCAGCAGCAATAGCGGCCGCGGCCCCTCTGGAAACACCATATATTTT; CDR3: CASSNSGRGPSGNTIYF
size: few; J: TRBJ1-5; V: TRBV4-1; D: NA; DNA: TGCGCCAGCAGCCAAGTTCACAGGGCCGGTCAGCCCCAGCATTTT; CDR3: CASSQVHRAGQPQHF
size: NA; J: TRBJ2-1; V: TRBV7-9; D: TRBD1; DNA: TGTGCCAGCAGCTTCACAGGGGGCGTGCACAATGAGCAGTTCTTC; CDR3: CASSFTGGVHNEQFF
size: NA; J: TRBJ2-2; V: TRBV10-2; D: NA; DNA: TGCGCCAGCAGGGAAACCAGGGACCCTCGAGGGGAGCTGTTTTTT; CDR3: CASRETRDPRGELFF
size: NA; J: TRBJ2-3; V: TRBV6-6; D: NA; DNA: TGTGCCAGCGCTCGGGGGTCTAGCACAGATACGCAGTATTTT; CDR3: CASARGSSTDTQYF
size: NA; J: TRBJ1-1; V: TRBV6-5; D: NA; DNA: TGTGCCAGCAGTTACAGCTTTGCAGGAGGGGTCACTGAAGCTTTCTTT; CDR3: CASSYSFAGGVTEAFF
size: NA; J: TRBJ2-2; V: TRBV13; D: TRBD2; DNA: TGTGCCAGCAGCTTAGGCGGACTAGCGGGAGGAGGAACCGGGGAGCTGTTTTTT; CDR3: CASSLGGLAGGGTGELFF
size: NA; J: TRBJ2-1; V: TRBV5-1; D: NA; DNA: TGCGCCAGCAGCCGCAACACGGTTAGCGGCTCCTACAATGAGCAGTTCTTC; CDR3: CASSRNTVSGSYNEQFF
size: NA; J: TRBJ2-7; V: TRBV7-8; D: NA; DNA: TGTGCCAGCAGCTTTCTCAGCGTCCTCAGCTCCTACGAGCAGTACTTC; CDR3: CASSFLSVLSSYEQYF
size: NA; J: TRBJ2-7; V: TRBV28; D: NA; DNA: TGTGCCAGCTCCCTCGGGACTTCCTGGAGCTCCTACGAGCAGTACTTC; CDR3: CASSLGTSWSSYEQYF
size: few; J: TRBJ2-7; V: TRBV4-1; D: TRBD1; DNA: TGCGCCAGCAGCCAAGTCGGAGGCAGGGACAGGTATCGGTCCTACGAGCAGTACTTC; CDR3: CASSQVGGRDRYRSYEQYF
size: NA; J: TRBJ1-4; V: TRBV9; D: NA; DNA: TGTGCCAGCAGCGTAGTCGGCGAAGCAACTAATGAAAAACTGTTTTTT; CDR3: CASSVVGEATNEKLFF
size: NA; J: TRBJ2-1; V: TRBV6-1; D: TRBD2; DNA: TGTGCCAGCACTCGGACTAGCGTGTACAATGAGCAGTTCTTC; CDR3: CASTRTSVYNEQFF
size: NA; J: TRBJ2-5; V: TRBV4-3; D: NA; DNA: TGCGCCAGCAGCCAAGGGTTAGCTCCGACCCAGTACTTC; CDR3: CASSQGLAPTQYF
size: NA; J: TRBJ2-1; V: TRBV5-1; D: NA; DNA: TGCGCCAGTGCGGACGGGAGCTCCTACAATGAGCAGTTCTTC; CDR3: CASADGSSYNEQFF
size: few; J: TRBJ2-3; V: TRBV5-6; D: NA; DNA: TGTGCCAGCAGCAAGGACCGACGAGGCACAGATACGCAGTATTTT; CDR3: CASSKDRRGTDTQYF
size: once; J: TRBJ1-3; V: TRBV28; D: NA; DNA: TGTGCCAGCAGGTCTTGGGCAGGCGACTCTGGAAACACCATATATTTT; CDR3: CASRSWAGDSGNTIYF
size: NA; J: TRBJ2-7; V: TRBV28; D: TRBD1; DNA: TGTGCCAGCACCAAGGGGGCCCCCTACGAGCAGTACTTC; CDR3: CASTKGAPYEQYF
size: few; J: TRBJ1-4; V: TRBV30; D: NA; DNA: TGTGCCTGGATTTCCCACGGACGGCCTAATGAAAAACTGTTTTTT; CDR3: CAWISHGRPNEKLFF
size: NA; J: TRBJ1-4; V: TRBV7-2; D: TRBD1; DNA: TGTGCCAGCGGCGACAGGGGTTGGGCTAATGAAAAACTGTTTTTT; CDR3: CASGDRGWANEKLFF
size: NA; J: TRBJ1-4; V: TRBV9; D: NA; DNA: TGTGCCAGCAGCGGCCAACAGGGAATCTTAGGGGAAAAACTGTTTTTT; CDR3: CASSGQQGILGEKLFF
size: NA; J: TRBJ1-1; V: TRBV5-4; D: TRBD1; DNA: TGTGCCAGCAGCTTCCCGGGACAGGGGGTCGGAGCTTTCTTT; CDR3: CASSFPGQGVGAFF
size: NA; J: TRBJ1-5; V: TRBV7-8; D: TRBD1; DNA: TGTGCCAGCAGCGAGCACGCGGGACAGGGTGCTGATCGCAATCAGCCCCAGCATTTT; CDR3: CASSEHAGQGADRNQPQHF
size: NA; J: TRBJ1-1; V: TRBV19; D: NA; DNA: TGTGCCAGTAGTATCGGAGACACAAACACTGAAGCTTTCTTT; CDR3: CASSIGDTNTEAFF
size: NA; J: TRBJ1-1; V: TRBV7-8; D: NA; DNA: TGTGCCAGCAGCTTTAAGGGAGACACTGAAGCTTTCTTT; CDR3: CASSFKGDTEAFF
size: few; J: TRBJ2-1; V: TRBV7-9; D: TRBD2; DNA: TGTGCCAGCAGCCGGACTAGCGGGGGGCGACGGCAGTTCTTC; CDR3: CASSRTSGGRRQFF
size: many; J: TRBJ2-7; V: TRBV5-4; D: TRBD1; DNA: TGTGCCAGCAGCTTGGGACAGGGGAACGAGCAGTACTTC; CDR3: CASSLGQGNEQYF
size: NA; J: TRBJ2-3; V: TRBV7-6; D: NA; DNA: TGTGCCAGCAGCCCCACAAGCACAGATACGCAGTATTTT; CDR3: CASSPTSTDTQYF
size: NA; J: TRBJ2-1; V: TRBV19; D: NA; DNA: TGTGCCAGTAGTACTAGCGCTCACGCCTACAATGAGCAGTTCTTC; CDR3: CASSTSAHAYNEQFF
size: NA; J: TRBJ2-5; V: TRBV9; D: NA; DNA: TGTGCCAGCAGCCTACGGAGGGGAGAAGAGACCCAGTACTTC; CDR3: CASSLRRGEETQYF
size: NA; J: TRBJ2-7; V: TRBV28; D: NA; DNA: TGTGCCAGCAGCGCCCCCGCCCCCGGTCACGAGCAGTACTTC; CDR3: CASSAPAPGHEQYF
size: once; J: TRBJ2-1; V: TRBV5-6; D: TRBD1; DNA: TGTGCCAGCAGCAGGGGACAGGGACGAATTTACAATGAGCAGTTCTTC; CDR3: CASSRGQGRIYNEQFF
size: NA; J: TRBJ2-2; V: TRBV5-1; D: NA; DNA: TGCGCCAGCAGCTTGGATGCGGGGAACACCGGGGAGCTGTTTTTT; CDR3: CASSLDAGNTGELFF
size: NA; J: TRBJ2-1; V: TRBV27; D: NA; DNA: TGTGCCAGCAGCCCCCGAGGCCAGCGGCTTAACAATGAGCAGTTCTTC; CDR3: CASSPRGQRLNNEQFF
size: NA; J: TRBJ2-3; V: TRBV19; D: TRBD2; DNA: TGTGCCAGTAGGCTAAGCGGGGGGGACACAGATACGCAGTATTTT; CDR3: CASRLSGGDTDTQYF
size: NA; J: TRBJ2-5; V: TRBV29-1; D: NA; DNA: TGCAGCGTTCCAGCGGGAGAGACCCAGTACTTC; CDR3: CSVPAGETQYF
size: NA; J: TRBJ1-2; V: TRBV13; D: NA; DNA: TGTGCCAGCAGCTTGGGACAAGGAGATGGCTACACCTTC; CDR3: CASSLGQGDGYTF
size: once; J: TRBJ2-2; V: TRBV12-5; D: TRBD1; DNA: TGTGCTAGTGGTTGGAAATCGGGGACAGGGGACACCGGGAAGCTGTTTTTT; CDR3: CASGWKSGTGDTGKLFF
size: NA; J: TRBJ2-3; V: TRBV9; D: TRBD2; DNA: TGTGCCAGCAGCGCCCGCAGCGGCGGGAGGGGTACAGATACGCAGTATTTT; CDR3: CASSARSGGRGTDTQYF